A selection of T cell receptor beta chains follows, all from one sample in a study of CD8 T cells in Susac syndrome. TCRdb analysed the immunoSEQ multiplex PCR reads with MiXCR anew, one entry per CDR3 protein. The sample lists 150,000 to 200,000 distinct CDR3 sequences, roughly 94% occurring once. The specimen sequenced was CD4+ T cells from PBMCs. The receptors were sampled from a human donor with multiple sclerosis. CDR3s leave out the opening cysteine and the closing phenylalanine or tryptophan. The order of the fields is V gene, CDR3 protein.

>TRBV28
ASREPGGANYGYT
>TRBV18
ASSPGTGSSSYEQY
>TRBV2
ASNFLTSTDTQY
>TRBV9
ASGTSGTYEQY
>TRBV3-1
ASSQGVGYQGGYT
>TRBV25-1
ASLSDGYEQY
>TRBV12-3/TRBV12-4
ASEPGTGELF
>TRBV11-2
ASSRQGRPYNEQF
>TRBV21-1
ASSKAKGDSNQPQH
>TRBV20-1
SAGVGSSYEQY
>TRBV30
AWSFRGRYGYT
>TRBV7-2
ASSLGLQETQY
>TRBV6-2/TRBV6-3
ASTVTSGSYEQY
>TRBV20-1
SAAGLAVDTQY
>TRBV6-5
ASSYLRSGKETQY
>TRBV6-4
ASSDRTGYHT
>TRBV6-1
ASKGQGAVANEKLF
>TRBV7-3
ASRFVPGADTQY
>TRBV5-1
ASSLGTEYAYEQY
>TRBV9
ASSVGAGGNNEQF
>TRBV3-1
ASSQGPYLDTQY
>TRBV3-1
ASGRLQETQY
>TRBV6-6
ASSPWTEAF
>TRBV28
ASMERTVNEKLF
>TRBV6-5
ASSRTENQPQH
>TRBV6-2/TRBV6-3
ASSYSWRRSETNEKLF
>TRBV6-4
ASSENMNTEAF
>TRBV20-1
SAPPGGSNTGELF
>TRBV6-1
ASSEMYRGKEQY
>TRBV5-1
ASSAQSGANVLT
>TRBV12-2
ASRLRRGDRPEKY
>TRBV7-9
ASSFPRDSLPNTEAF
>TRBV5-1
ASSYNTDTQY
>TRBV6-2/TRBV6-3
ASSSGRHEQY
>TRBV29-1
SVESMKRDGDYEQY
>TRBV4-3
ASSREVAKNIQY
>TRBV12-2
ASRKVQPGNSYEQY
>TRBV30
AWSVLGGGGNQPQH
>TRBV12-3/TRBV12-4
ASTWGTQNTEAF
>TRBV20-1
SALGLAGSSYNEQF
>TRBV27
ASSLSLAETQY
>TRBV30
AWSLGVADTQY
>TRBV10-3
AGGQGNNEQF
>TRBV12-3/TRBV12-4
ASSRRSDYGYT